The 22 T cell receptor beta chains listed next were all sequenced from one sample in a study of T cells expressing NK-cell markers. TCRdb reworked the 5' RACE reads into one entry per CDR3 protein, no DNA. This sample's table has about 390,000 distinct CDR3 sequences. The sequencing input was blood T cells: a sorted CD56 or NKG2C T cell subset, CD4+ or CD8+ T cells, or bulk PBMC T cells (not recorded which). The source is a woman aged 50 to 60 in good health.

The J gene is TRBJ2-2, the V gene TRBV5-1; the D gene TCRdb calls, TRBD1, cannot be checked with no DNA. The CDR3 totals 15 residues. Germline values: CDR1 SGHRS, CDR2 YFSETQ. This CDR3 is CASSLTGKVAGELFF.

The chain carries TRBV12-3 or TRBV12-4 and TRBJ2-3; TCRdb gives TRBD1 as the D gene, but with no DNA this cannot be confirmed. This CDR3 has 15 residues. This chain's CDR3 is CASSFGGGVADTQYF.

The chain links TRBV20-1 to TRBJ2-3; TCRdb designates TRBD2, a call that cannot be tested without DNA. Germline CDR1 and CDR2: DFQATT and SNEGSKA (reference sequence). The CDR3 spans 19 residues. The CDR3 reads CSARGGRGRTNTYGDTQYF.

CDR3 sequence: CASSQDLLAGATTSTDTQYF. The rearrangement joins TRBV3-1 to TRBJ2-3; TCRdb gives TRBD2 as the D gene, but with no DNA this cannot be confirmed. The germline gives CDR1 LGHDT, CDR2 YNNKEL (reference sequence). CDR3 size: 20 residues.

The gene calls are TRBV4-1 and TRBJ2-5; the TCRdb D gene call, TRBD2, has no DNA to confirm it. The germline V gene encodes CDR1 MGHRA and CDR2 YSYEKL. There are 14 residues in the CDR3. Here the CDR3 reads CASSLPSFGETQYF.

The V and J genes are TRBV3-1 and TRBJ2-3; TCRdb picks TRBD2, but there is no DNA to check that call. The CDR3 sequence is 16 residues long. CDR1 is LGHDT and CDR2 is YNNKEL in the germline V gene (reference sequence). The CDR3 region is CASSQVGGRIPDTQYF.

The chain has TRBV12-3 or TRBV12-4 and TRBJ2-3. The CDR3 runs 14 residues. The CDR3: CASSLNPDTDTQYF.

This chain uses TRBV12-3 or TRBV12-4 with TRBJ2-7; the TCRdb D gene call, TRBD2, has no DNA to confirm it. The length of the CDR3 is 14 residues. CDR3 residues: CASGRGSTYYEQYF.

The rearrangement joins TRBV6-5 to TRBJ1-2; TCRdb names TRBD1, which stays unverified in the absence of DNA. The length of the CDR3 is 15 residues. Germline V gene lookup returns CDR1 MNHEY and CDR2 SVGAGI. The CDR3: CASSLSRGATYGYTF.

The rearrangement joins TRBV6-5 to TRBJ2-5; TCRdb's D call of TRBD1 is untestable without DNA. This CDR3 is built from 20 residues. Germline CDR1 MNHEY, CDR2 SVGAGI. CDR3 residues: CASNSGPGTALAGVMETQYF.

The V call is TRBV5-6, the J call TRBJ2-1. The CDR3 is 14 amino acids. Germline V CDR1 and CDR2: SGHDT, YYEEEE. This chain's CDR3 is CASSRARAYNEQFF.

This chain joins TRBV12-3 or TRBV12-4 and TRBJ2-2. CDR3 length equals 14 residues. CDR3 amino acids: CASTVFRRTGELFF.

The chain uses TRBV5-6 and TRBJ1-1; TCRdb outputs TRBD1, but without DNA this stays unchecked. The CDR3 is 14 amino acids. CDR1 SGHDT and CDR2 YYEEEE come from the germline V gene. The CDR3 sequence: CASSSGQGEIEAFF.

This chain's CDR3 is CASSSPRGRIQETQYF. V and J are TRBV7-8 and TRBJ2-5; the TCRdb call, TRBD1, lacks DNA for checking. Germline V gives CDR1 SGHVS, CDR2 FQNEAQ. This CDR3 is built from 16 residues.

This chain uses TRBV14 with TRBJ2-2; the D call of TRBD1 rests on TCRdb alone, since no DNA is present to check it. Germline values: CDR1 SGHDN, CDR2 FVKESK. The CDR3 loop spans 14 amino acids. The CDR3 reads CASSQTTGAGELFF.

V and J are TRBV12-3 or TRBV12-4 and TRBJ1-4. CDR3 size: 13 residues. The CDR3 sequence: CASRERRLEKLFF.

The V gene is TRBV4-1, the J gene TRBJ1-5. Germline-derived CDR1 and CDR2 are MGHRA and YSYEKL. The CDR3 contains 14 residues. The CDR3 is CASSQEVQNQPQHF.

The V gene is TRBV18, the J gene TRBJ2-2; TCRdb picks TRBD1, but there is no DNA to check that call. Germline V CDR1 and CDR2: KGHSH, LQKENI. This CDR3 is built from 13 residues. The CDR3 reads CASSARQGAQLFF.

This rearrangement joins TRBV12-3 or TRBV12-4 to TRBJ1-1. This CDR3 is 13 amino acids long. The CDR3 loop is CASSLALDSEAFF.

The chain carries TRBV4-2 and TRBJ1-5. The CDR3 sequence is 15 residues long. Germline loops: CDR1 LGHNA, CDR2 YNFKEQ. The CDR3 region is CASSQTVYSNQPQHF.

The chain recombines TRBV7-9 with TRBJ2-7; no DNA is available, so the TRBD2 call from TCRdb remains unchecked. CDR3 length: 14 amino acids. Germline CDR1 SEHNR, CDR2 FQNEAQ (reference sequence). The CDR3 here is CASSPKMRVDEQYF.

The chain employs TRBV7-9 and TRBJ1-4. Germline V lookup: CDR1 SEHNR, CDR2 FQNEAQ (reference sequence). The CDR3 totals 15 residues. This CDR3 is CASSLAMIANEKLFF.